What follows describes a single T cell receptor (beta chain). The entry originates in a study of shared clonotypes between healthy human individuals. The V and J ends lost 8 bases and 3 bases, in that order; junction bases with no gene match: 6. The CDR3 is 13 amino acids. Germline assignment: CDR1 LNHDA and CDR2 SQIVND (reference sequence). This table comes from immunoSEQ multiplex PCR, and its TCRdb copy is limited to in-frame clones, with some not included. Among about 340,000 clones listed, about 70% were seen once. The J gene is TRBJ1-1, the V gene TRBV19, with 7 bases that match TRBD1. The sequenced sample consisted of memory CD4+ T cells sorted from blood. Subset given: CD45RA-negative fraction. The sequence derives from a man aged 30-40 years in good health. The CDR3 nucleotides are TGTGCCAGTCGCAGGGGGTGGGACACTGAAGCTTTCTTT. Amino acids: CASRRGWDTEAFF.